These T cell receptor beta chains were read from a single sample in a study of Ad26.COV2.S vaccination and SARS-CoV-2 variants. Only in-frame clones appear in the TCRdb table, and some are missing; sequencing was by immunoSEQ multiplex PCR. This table holds about 350,000 clones, around 89% found once. Here the sequenced sample was peripheral blood, taken in a trial of Ad26.COV2.S vaccine versus placebo. The receptors come from a person aged 18 to 65 who received the Ad26.COV2.S COVID-19 vaccine or a placebo. The CDR3 runs from the conserved cysteine through the conserved F or W. A D gene is named only where the DNA matches it firmly. For some rows the clone size is stated as once, few or many, or as a class when expanded; others skip it.

j_call d_call clone_size v_call cdr3_aa cdr3_nt
TRBJ2-1 TRBD2 - TRBV29-1 CSVGLAGRGHEQFF TGCAGCGTGGGACTAGCGGGCCGAGGCCATGAGCAGTTCTTC
TRBJ1-1 TRBD1 once TRBV7-3 CASSVEGQGLTEAFF TGTGCCAGCAGCGTGGAAGGACAGGGGTTGACTGAAGCTTTCTTT
TRBJ1-6 - once TRBV10-3 CAISEDDRQNSPLHF TGTGCCATCAGTGAGGACGACAGGCAGAATTCACCCCTCCACTTT
TRBJ1-2 TRBD1 - TRBV19 CASSIRTGGDYGYTF TGTGCCAGTAGTATAAGGACAGGGGGAGACTATGGCTACACCTTC
TRBJ1-1 TRBD1 - TRBV5-1 CASSPRTGSPEAFF TGCGCCAGCAGCCCTAGGACAGGGTCCCCTGAAGCTTTCTTT
TRBJ2-2 - - TRBV27 CASSLEGQYTGELFF TGTGCCAGCAGTTTAGAGGGTCAGTACACCGGGGAGCTGTTTTTT
TRBJ1-6 - - TRBV10-3 CAISEEPSNSPLHF TGTGCCATCAGTGAGGAACCGTCAAATTCACCCCTCCACTTT
TRBJ2-2 TRBD2 - TRBV13 CASSLGVLAGTGELFF TGTGCCAGCAGCTTAGGAGTCCTAGCGGGTACCGGGGAGCTGTTTTTT
TRBJ1-3 - - TRBV2 CASTRDRTGNTIYF TGTGCCAGCACTCGTGACCGGACTGGAAACACCATATATTTT
TRBJ2-1 TRBD1 - TRBV15 CATRGDRVIYEQFF TGTGCCACCAGAGGTGACAGGGTAATCTATGAGCAGTTCTTC
TRBJ1-2 - - TRBV5-1 CASSLEGVANYGYTF TGCGCCAGCAGCTTGGAAGGAGTAGCTAACTATGGCTACACCTTC
TRBJ1-5 - - TRBV18 CASSPSGGKDQPQHF TGTGCCAGCTCACCCTCGGGAGGGAAGGATCAGCCCCAGCATTTT
TRBJ2-7 TRBD2 - TRBV4-2 CASSQDLSSGGSYEQYF TGTGCCAGCAGCCAAGATCTGTCTAGCGGGGGCTCCTACGAGCAGTACTTC
TRBJ2-5 - - TRBV27 CASSVSSYQETQYF TGTGCCAGCAGCGTATCATCGTACCAAGAGACCCAGTACTTC
TRBJ2-7 - - TRBV10-2 CASSESFGAAPYEQYF TGCGCCAGCAGTGAGTCTTTCGGGGCAGCCCCCTACGAGCAGTACTTC
TRBJ1-3 - - TRBV5-6 CASSSIQAVDTIYF TGTGCCAGCAGCTCTATACAGGCTGTAGACACCATATATTTT
TRBJ2-2 - - TRBV7-3 CASSPQTASTGELFF TGTGCCAGCAGCCCCCAAACAGCGAGCACCGGGGAGCTGTTTTTT
TRBJ2-7 - - TRBV5-1 CASSLSQQVDAPYEQYF TGCGCCAGCAGCCTCTCCCAACAGGTCGATGCCCCCTACGAGCAGTACTTC
TRBJ2-3 - - TRBV2 CASSVRNLWDTQYF TGTGCCAGCAGTGTTAGGAACCTGTGGGATACGCAGTATTTT
TRBJ2-7 - - TRBV4-3 CASSQDFGGGSYEQYF TGCGCCAGCAGCCAAGATTTCGGGGGCGGATCCTACGAGCAGTACTTC
TRBJ1-5 - - TRBV6-5 CASSRDTDQPQHF TGTGCCAGCAGCCGCGACACGGATCAGCCCCAGCATTTT
TRBJ2-7 TRBD1 - TRBV5-4 CASSLPRDRGYEQYF TGTGCCAGCAGCCTACCCCGGGACAGGGGCTACGAGCAGTACTTC
TRBJ2-7 - - TRBV15 CATSVIGNREQYF TGTGCCACCAGCGTGATCGGGAATCGCGAGCAGTACTTC
TRBJ2-5 TRBD2 once TRBV14 CASSQGFGSGTQETQYF TGTGCCAGCAGCCAAGGATTTGGTAGCGGGACCCAAGAGACCCAGTACTTC
TRBJ2-1 TRBD1 once TRBV7-2 CASSLYRGSDEQFF TGTGCCAGCAGCTTATACAGGGGGAGTGATGAGCAGTTCTTC
TRBJ1-5 - once TRBV5-1 CASGPGGDQPQHF TGCGCCAGCGGCCCCGGAGGGGATCAGCCCCAGCATTTT
TRBJ2-7 TRBD2 once TRBV11-2 CASIETRLAARQYF TGTGCCAGCATCGAAACAAGACTAGCGGCACGGCAGTACTTC
TRBJ2-2 - - TRBV10-3 CAISIDRYTGELFF TGTGCCATCAGTATTGACAGGTACACCGGGGAGCTGTTTTTT
TRBJ1-6 - - TRBV5-6 CASSLKVSGPLHF TGTGCCAGCAGCTTGAAAGTTTCTGGGCCCCTCCACTTT
TRBJ2-7 - - TRBV7-2 CASSLLLAGEQYF TGTGCCAGCAGCTTACTCTTGGCGGGCGAGCAGTACTTC
TRBJ2-7 - - TRBV30 CAFRGGEWNEQYF TGTGCCTTCAGGGGAGGGGAGTGGAACGAGCAGTACTTC
TRBJ2-2 TRBD1 - TRBV27 CASRQGARDTGELFF TGTGCCAGCAGGCAGGGGGCTAGGGACACCGGGGAGCTGTTTTTT